The rows below give T cell receptor beta chains drawn from one sample of a study of cytomegalovirus exposure and HLA in healthy donors. The method was immunoSEQ multiplex PCR; TCRdb's version includes in-frame clones alone and lacks a portion of them. The sample yields approximately 120,000 clones, of which the top ten take up about 2.2%. Sequenced: PBMCs. These receptors all come from a man aged 35-49 years in good health and CMV-seronegative. CDR3s leave out the opening cysteine and the closing phenylalanine or tryptophan. A D gene is named only where the DNA matches it firmly.

v_gene: TRBV10-1
d_gene: .
j_gene: TRBJ1-1
CDR3aa: ASSETGWTEAF

v_gene: TRBV4-3
d_gene: .
j_gene: TRBJ1-5
CDR3aa: ASSQVVGALGNQPQH

v_gene: TRBV27
d_gene: TRBD1
j_gene: TRBJ2-7
CDR3aa: ASSTRRTGAEAVTEQY

v_gene: TRBV6-1
d_gene: .
j_gene: TRBJ1-5
CDR3aa: ASSKQGSNQPQH

v_gene: TRBV18
d_gene: TRBD2
j_gene: TRBJ2-7
CDR3aa: ASSPTGFAGGSYEQY

v_gene: TRBV7-9
d_gene: .
j_gene: TRBJ1-2
CDR3aa: ASSLALKAVT

v_gene: TRBV2
d_gene: .
j_gene: TRBJ2-5
CDR3aa: ASSEATGAGTQY

v_gene: TRBV5-4
d_gene: .
j_gene: TRBJ2-1
CDR3aa: ASSAAGSYNEQF

v_gene: TRBV29-1
d_gene: .
j_gene: TRBJ2-1
CDR3aa: SVEVGTREQF

v_gene: TRBV28
d_gene: TRBD2
j_gene: TRBJ2-7
CDR3aa: ASSPASGSPLSYEQY

v_gene: TRBV5-5
d_gene: .
j_gene: TRBJ1-4
CDR3aa: ASSLVGAGEKLF

v_gene: TRBV10-1
d_gene: .
j_gene: TRBJ2-2
CDR3aa: ASSTQGLRNTGELF

v_gene: TRBV5-1
d_gene: TRBD2
j_gene: TRBJ2-3
CDR3aa: ASSSGAGFSTDTQY

v_gene: TRBV4-3
d_gene: TRBD2
j_gene: TRBJ2-7
CDR3aa: ASSQLAASGSYEQY

v_gene: TRBV9
d_gene: .
j_gene: TRBJ2-1
CDR3aa: ASSRSVSGVEQF

v_gene: TRBV13
d_gene: .
j_gene: TRBJ2-7
CDR3aa: ASSPGLENYEQY

v_gene: TRBV19
d_gene: .
j_gene: TRBJ2-1
CDR3aa: ASSIGGYNEQF

v_gene: TRBV6-1
d_gene: TRBD2
j_gene: TRBJ2-7
CDR3aa: ASSYSGVSYEQY

v_gene: TRBV5-5
d_gene: TRBD1
j_gene: TRBJ1-2
CDR3aa: ASSPGQGSYGYT

v_gene: TRBV19
d_gene: .
j_gene: TRBJ2-2
CDR3aa: ASSPLRTGELF

v_gene: TRBV5-1
d_gene: TRBD1
j_gene: TRBJ2-5
CDR3aa: ASARSTGVQETQY

v_gene: TRBV29-1
d_gene: TRBD1
j_gene: TRBJ2-1
CDR3aa: SVLTGSYNEQF

v_gene: TRBV27
d_gene: .
j_gene: TRBJ2-2
CDR3aa: ASRRESGELF